This TCR beta chain was documented in a study of cytomegalovirus exposure and HLA in healthy donors. As for the study in general: Among about 200 million T cells, an earlier analysis found roughly 120 million unique TCR beta sequences. Study-wide findings and caveats: Sequencing depth roughly uniform across donors was assumed in presence/absence analyses.

The CDR3 consists of 14 residues. Germline V gene sequence: CDR1 SGHRS, CDR2 YFSETQ. V lost 4 bases and J 2 bases, leaving 13 bases between the germline ends. In the PCR, 60 Vbeta and 13 Jbeta primers were used. Sequenced by immunoSEQ multiplex PCR; TCRdb stores in-frame clones only, minus some. The table shows tens of thousands of clones, with more than 65% occurring only once. Note on this clone: Antigen specificity is unknown.

Sampled while nominally healthy, donors likely had unrecorded immune exposures. The chain couples TRBV5-1 to TRBJ2-7, with D possibly TRBD2 on 5 matching bases. Specimen: PBMCs. This receptor was identified in a woman between 50 and 59 years old in good health and CMV-seronegative. The CDR3 loop reads CASSPTGGPYEQYF. Here the CDR3 DNA reads TGCGCCAGCAGCCCGACTGGAGGTCCCTACGAGCAGTACTTC. Full variable domain (remainder filled in from reference TRBV5-1 and TRBJ2-7): KAGVTQTPRYLIKTRGQQVTLSCSPISGHRSVSWYQQTPGQGLQFLFEYFSETQRNKGNFPGRFSGRQFSNSRSEMNVSTLELGDSALYLCASSPTGGPYEQYFGPGTRLTVT.